This record looks at one TCR beta chain sequence and its context. Its antigen is unknown. Cells sorted as Tregs were CD4+, CD25+ and CD127-/low. The CDR3 is 14 residues long. The ends were cut back, 6 bases at V and 1 base at J, with 13 bases in the middle. Germline V gene sequence: CDR1 LGHDT, CDR2 YNNKEL (reference sequence). The study, taken as a whole, reports: Tumor-infiltrating Treg TCR alpha and beta sequences overlapped most with tumor naive CD4+ T cells, then blood naive. Tumor memory CD4+ T cell TCR gene usage was found to cluster with blood and lymph node memory CD4+ cells and with lymph node naive CD4+ cells.

Full-length variable regions came from constant-region reverse primers plus semi-nested Nested Universal Primer A PCR. TCRdb re-called the 5' RACE reads through MiXCR, storing one row per CDR3 protein. The top ten hold under 5% of the sample, which has about 42,000 distinct CDR3 sequences, approximately 22% seen once. The source of this sequence is a female donor with breast cancer. The chain recombines TRBV3-1 with TRBJ2-7, with a tentative D call TRBD1 (6 bases). Sequencing was carried out using Tregs sorted from blood. CDR3 amino acids: CASSQGLGSYEQYF. Here the CDR3 DNA reads TGTGCCAGCAGTCAGGGGCTTGGATCCTACGAGCAGTACTTC.